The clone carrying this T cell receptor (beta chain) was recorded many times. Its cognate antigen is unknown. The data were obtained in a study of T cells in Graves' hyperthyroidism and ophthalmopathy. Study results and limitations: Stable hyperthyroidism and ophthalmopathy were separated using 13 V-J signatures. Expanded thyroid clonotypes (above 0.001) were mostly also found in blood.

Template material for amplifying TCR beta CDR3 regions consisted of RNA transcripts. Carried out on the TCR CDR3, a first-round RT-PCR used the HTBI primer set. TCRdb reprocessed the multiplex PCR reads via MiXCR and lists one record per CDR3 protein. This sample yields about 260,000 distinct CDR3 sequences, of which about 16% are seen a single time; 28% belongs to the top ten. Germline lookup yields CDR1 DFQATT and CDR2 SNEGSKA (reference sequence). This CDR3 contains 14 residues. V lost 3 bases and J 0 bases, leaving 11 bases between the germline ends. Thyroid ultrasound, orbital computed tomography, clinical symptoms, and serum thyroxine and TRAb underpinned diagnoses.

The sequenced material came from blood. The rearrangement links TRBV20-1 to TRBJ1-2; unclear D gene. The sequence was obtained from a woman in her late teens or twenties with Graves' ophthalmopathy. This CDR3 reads CSASSGVANYGYTF. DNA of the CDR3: TGCAGTGCTAGTTCCGGGGTTGCTAACTATGGCTACACCTTC.